These T cell receptor beta chains were read from a single sample in a study of T cell repertoires in aging, cancer and after chemotherapy. Using its own MiXCR run on the multiplex PCR reads, TCRdb lists one record per CDR3 protein. The profile covers thousands of distinct CDR3 sequences, with 22% appearing a single time and more than 8% taken by the ten largest. The sequenced sample was blood. Receptor source: a human donor with a blood cancer. Both conserved end residues are part of each CDR3. The D gene is left open where the match is weak. Rows may omit the clone size; those that give it use once, few, many or a size class.

d_call | j_call | clone_size | v_call | cdr3_aa | cdr3_nt
NA | TRBJ2-1 | NA | TRBV12-3/TRBV12-4 | CASGGGLSYNEQFF | TGTGCTAGTGGGGGGGGCCTCTCCTACAATGAGCAGTTCTTC
NA | TRBJ1-6 | few | TRBV5-4 | CASGNFESPLHF | TGTGCCAGCGGGAACTTTGAGTCACCCCTCCACTTT
NA | TRBJ1-1 | few | TRBV6-1 | CASSEVDRSTEAFF | TGTGCCAGCAGTGAGGTGGACAGATCCACTGAAGCTTTCTTT
TRBD1 | TRBJ1-6 | few | TRBV5-6 | CASSFTESRDRAFNSPLHF | TGTGCCAGCAGCTTTACAGAAAGCCGGGACAGGGCCTTTAATTCACCCCTCCACTTT
TRBD2 | TRBJ2-3 | NA | TRBV5-4 | CASSRTSGGTDTQYF | TGTGCCAGCAGCCGGACTAGCGGGGGCACAGATACGCAGTATTTT
TRBD2 | TRBJ2-1 | few | TRBV24-1 | CATSDSGASGRFYNEQFF | TGTGCCACCAGTGATAGTGGGGCTAGCGGGAGGTTTTACAATGAGCAGTTCTTC
TRBD1 | TRBJ1-5 | medium-sized | TRBV18 | CASSPLGQGNQPQHF | TGTGCCAGCTCACCTCTGGGACAGGGCAATCAGCCCCAGCATTTT
NA | TRBJ1-6 | NA | TRBV28 | CASISGYSPLHF | TGTGCCAGTATTAGTGGTTATTCACCCCTCCACTTT
NA | TRBJ2-6 | medium-sized | TRBV11-1 | CASSITGGESGANVLTF | TGTGCCAGCAGCATCACAGGAGGGGAGTCTGGGGCCAACGTCCTGACTTTC
TRBD1 | TRBJ1-4 | medium-sized | TRBV19 | CASSKGQGAIEKLFF | TGTGCCAGTAGTAAGGGCCAGGGGGCGATCGAAAAACTGTTTTTT
NA | TRBJ2-7 | few | TRBV4-3 | CASSVGTGNYEQYF | TGCGCCAGCAGCGTCGGGACGGGTAACTACGAGCAGTACTTC
TRBD2 | TRBJ2-3 | once | TRBV30 | CAWSLAGTPRGTDTQYF | TGTGCCTGGAGTCTAGCGGGAACCCCGAGGGGCACAGATACGCAGTATTTT
TRBD1 | TRBJ2-3 | few | TRBV28 | CASSAMGTGTGTQYF | TGTGCCAGCAGCGCTATGGGGACAGGGACAGGTACGCAGTATTTT
TRBD2 | TRBJ2-1 | NA | TRBV15 | CATSSTTPKSREGLGEQFF | TGTGCCACCAGCAGCACAACCCCTAAATCGCGGGAGGGCCTGGGGGAGCAGTTCTTC
NA | TRBJ1-2 | NA | TRBV24-1 | CATSDLSYNYGYTF | TGTGCCACCAGTGATTTGTCATATAACTATGGCTACACCTTC
NA | TRBJ2-1 | few | TRBV7-3 | CASSLDGWGEQFF | TGTGCCAGCAGCTTAGACGGCTGGGGAGAGCAGTTCTTC
TRBD2 | TRBJ2-1 | medium-sized | TRBV30 | CAWSGGTSGSNEQFF | TGTGCCTGGAGCGGGGGGACTAGCGGGAGTAATGAGCAGTTCTTC
NA | TRBJ2-6 | NA | TRBV7-2 | CASSLKQGSGANVLTF | TGTGCCAGCAGCTTAAAGCAGGGCTCTGGGGCCAACGTCCTGACTTTC
NA | TRBJ2-1 | NA | TRBV4-3 | CASRRGGAGNEQFF | TGCGCCAGCAGGAGGGGGGGCGCGGGAAATGAGCAGTTCTTC
NA | TRBJ1-2 | NA | TRBV28 | CASSARRGGNYGYTF | TGTGCCAGCAGTGCCCGCCGAGGGGGAAACTATGGCTACACCTTC
TRBD1 | TRBJ1-1 | NA | TRBV27 | CASHYRGDTEAFF | TGTGCCAGCCACTACAGGGGGGACACTGAAGCTTTCTTT
TRBD2 | TRBJ2-7 | medium-sized | TRBV6-5 | CASSPPTRASGRYEQYF | TGTGCCAGCAGCCCCCCCACGAGGGCTAGCGGGAGATACGAGCAGTACTTC
NA | TRBJ2-3 | NA | TRBV7-6 | CASSFPEGRNTDTQYF | TGTGCCAGCAGCTTTCCGGAGGGCCGAAACACAGATACGCAGTATTTT
TRBD1 | TRBJ1-5 | NA | TRBV20-1 | CSASRDRGLVSNQPQHF | TGCAGTGCTAGCCGGGACAGGGGTCTAGTAAGCAATCAGCCCCAGCATTTT
TRBD1 | TRBJ1-2 | medium-sized | TRBV5-6 | CASSSGTAGYVGYTF | TGTGCCAGCAGCTCCGGGACAGCCGGGTACGTTGGCTACACCTTC
NA | TRBJ2-3 | NA | TRBV20-1 | CSARFGGGTDTQYF | TGCAGTGCTAGATTTGGGGGCGGGACTGATACGCAGTATTTT
TRBD2 | TRBJ2-1 | NA | TRBV7-2 | CASSGGGTSSYNEQFF | TGTGCCAGCAGTGGGGGGGGGACGTCCTCCTACAATGAGCAGTTCTTC
NA | TRBJ2-7 | NA | TRBV20-1 | CSARDPWADEVGEQYF | TGCAGTGCTAGAGACCCGTGGGCGGACGAAGTCGGCGAGCAGTACTTC
NA | TRBJ2-1 | medium-sized | TRBV19 | CASSEWQGRNNEQFF | TGTGCCAGTAGTGAGTGGCAGGGGAGGAACAATGAGCAGTTCTTC
NA | TRBJ2-2 | medium-sized | TRBV19 | CASSIVRWGESTGELFF | TGTGCCAGTAGTATTGTTAGGTGGGGCGAGAGCACCGGGGAGCTGTTTTTT
NA | TRBJ1-2 | NA | TRBV19 | CASGGPLGLPVEGYTF | TGTGCCAGTGGGGGACCGTTAGGACTACCGGTTGAAGGCTACACCTTC
NA | TRBJ1-1 | medium-sized | TRBV29-1 | CSASGRLNTEAFF | TGCAGCGCCTCGGGTCGACTCAACACTGAAGCTTTCTTT
TRBD1 | TRBJ1-1 | medium-sized | TRBV27 | CASSHRGQTEAFF | TGTGCCAGCAGTCACAGGGGGCAGACTGAAGCTTTCTTT
TRBD1 | TRBJ2-1 | medium-sized | TRBV27 | CASSPIQGAGQQFF | TGTGCCAGCAGTCCCATACAGGGGGCTGGACAACAGTTCTTC
NA | TRBJ1-2 | medium-sized | TRBV7-2 | CASSLGQYGYTF | TGTGCCAGCAGCTTAGGCCAGTATGGCTACACCTTC
NA | TRBJ2-5 | NA | TRBV7-9 | CASSLAWGAGSQETQYF | TGTGCCAGCAGCTTAGCTTGGGGGGCAGGGTCCCAAGAGACCCAGTACTTC
NA | TRBJ1-2 | medium-sized | TRBV12-3/TRBV12-4 | CASILFRSAYGYTF | TGTGCCAGCATCCTTTTCAGGTCCGCCTATGGCTACACCTTC
TRBD1 | TRBJ1-2 | medium-sized | TRBV29-1 | CSSSGTGNYGYTF | TGCAGCTCTTCCGGGACAGGGAACTATGGCTACACCTTC
TRBD1 | TRBJ1-2 | few | TRBV20-1 | CSARGGTGFFGYTF | TGCAGTGCTAGGGGCGGGACAGGGTTTTTTGGCTACACCTTC
TRBD1 | TRBJ1-5 | NA | TRBV29-1 | CSVEQGAQHF | TGCAGCGTGGAACAGGGGGCCCAGCATTTT
NA | TRBJ1-5 | NA | TRBV28 | CASSLWEGLPRDQPQHF | TGTGCCAGCAGTTTATGGGAGGGACTACCTAGGGATCAGCCCCAGCATTTT
NA | TRBJ1-4 | medium-sized | TRBV5-6 | CASSTNGRRWEKLFF | TGTGCCAGCAGCACTAACGGACGAAGATGGGAAAAACTGTTTTTT
NA | TRBJ1-5 | NA | TRBV6-6 | CASSLNSNQPQHF | TGTGCCAGCAGTCTTAATAGCAATCAGCCCCAGCATTTT
NA | TRBJ2-7 | medium-sized | TRBV5-6 | CASSLSRLEVNEQYF | TGTGCCAGCAGCTTGTCCAGGCTGGAAGTGAACGAGCAGTACTTC
NA | TRBJ2-3 | NA | TRBV5-1 | CASSLDGRVTDTQYF | TGCGCCAGCAGCTTGGATGGCAGGGTGACAGATACGCAGTATTTT
TRBD2 | TRBJ2-1 | medium-sized | TRBV7-7 | CASSLAGAYNEQFF | TGTGCCAGCAGCTTGGCGGGGGCCTACAATGAGCAGTTCTTC
TRBD2 | TRBJ2-1 | NA | TRBV29-1 | CSVDTSGRNEQFF | TGCAGCGTTGATACTAGCGGGAGGAATGAGCAGTTCTTC
TRBD2 | TRBJ2-1 | few | TRBV5-4 | CASSPGSGRGDNEQFF | TGTGCCAGCAGCCCGGGAAGCGGGAGGGGGGACAATGAGCAGTTCTTC
TRBD1 | TRBJ1-3 | NA | TRBV7-9 | CASNRTGTGINTIYF | TGTGCCAGCAACCGAACCGGGACAGGGATTAACACCATATATTTT
NA | TRBJ1-1 | NA | TRBV12-3/TRBV12-4 | CASSFFQGNTEAFF | TGTGCCAGCAGTTTTTTCCAGGGAAACACTGAAGCTTTCTTT
NA | TRBJ1-5 | medium-sized | TRBV19 | CASRLRTDNSNQPQHF | TGTGCCAGTAGACTGAGGACAGATAATAGCAATCAGCCCCAGCATTTT
NA | TRBJ2-1 | few | TRBV7-2 | CASSTQEGRYNEQFF | TGTGCCAGCAGCACCCAGGAGGGCCGGTACAATGAGCAGTTCTTC
TRBD2 | TRBJ2-2 | NA | TRBV20-1 | CSGSGGLAGAGELFF | TGCAGTGGGAGCGGGGGTTTAGCGGGAGCCGGGGAGCTGTTTTTT
TRBD2 | TRBJ2-4 | medium-sized | TRBV6-1 | CASSEIPLGLAGHIQYF | TGTGCCAGCAGTGAAATACCACTCGGACTAGCGGGCCACATTCAGTACTTC